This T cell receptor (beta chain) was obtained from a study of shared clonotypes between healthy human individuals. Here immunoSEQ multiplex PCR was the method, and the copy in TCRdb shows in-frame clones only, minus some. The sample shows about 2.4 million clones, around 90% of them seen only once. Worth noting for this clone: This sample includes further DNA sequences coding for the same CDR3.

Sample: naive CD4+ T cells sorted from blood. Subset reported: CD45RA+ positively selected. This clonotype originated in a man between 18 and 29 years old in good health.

CDR3 sequence reads: CASSLGGAGQPQHF. CDR3 sequence (DNA): TGCGCCAGCAGCTTGGGGGGGGCGGGTCAGCCCCAGCATTTT. The chain has TRBV5-1 and TRBJ1-5; D perhaps matches TRBD1 (6 bases). V dropped 0 bases and J dropped 6 bases, with 10 bases sitting between them. CDR1 is SGHRS, CDR2 YFSETQ, per germline. The CDR3 is made up of 14 amino acids.